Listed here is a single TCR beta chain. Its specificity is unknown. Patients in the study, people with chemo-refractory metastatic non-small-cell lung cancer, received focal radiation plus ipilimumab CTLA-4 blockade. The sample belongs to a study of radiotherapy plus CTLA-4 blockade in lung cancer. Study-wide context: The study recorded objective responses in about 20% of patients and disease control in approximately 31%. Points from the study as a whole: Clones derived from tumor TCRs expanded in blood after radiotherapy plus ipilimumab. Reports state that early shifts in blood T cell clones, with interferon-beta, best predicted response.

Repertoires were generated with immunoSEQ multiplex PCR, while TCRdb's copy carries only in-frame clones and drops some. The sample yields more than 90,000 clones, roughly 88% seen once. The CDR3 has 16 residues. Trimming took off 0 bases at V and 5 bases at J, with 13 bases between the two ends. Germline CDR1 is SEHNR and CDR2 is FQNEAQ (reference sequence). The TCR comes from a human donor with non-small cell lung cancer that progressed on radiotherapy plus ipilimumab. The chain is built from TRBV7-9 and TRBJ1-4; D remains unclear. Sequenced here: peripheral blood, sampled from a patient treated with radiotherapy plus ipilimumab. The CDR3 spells CASSLAQEGSNEKLFF. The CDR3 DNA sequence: TGTGCCAGCAGCTTAGCTCAGGAGGGTTCCAATGAAAAACTGTTTTTT. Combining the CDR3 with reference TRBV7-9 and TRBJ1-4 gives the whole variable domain DTGVSQNPRHKITKRGQNVTFRCDPISEHNRLYWYRQTLGQGPEFLTYFQNEAQLEKSRLLSDRFSAERPKGSFSTLEIQRTEQGDSAMYLCASSLAQEGSNEKLFFGSGTQLSVL.